Below are 20 T cell receptor beta chains sequenced from a single sample in a study of CD8 T cells in ankylosing spondylitis. TCRdb reprocessed the 5' RACE reads via MiXCR and lists one record per CDR3 protein. Among under 300,000 distinct CDR3 sequences listed, approximately 20% were seen once. Material for sequencing was blood, either unsorted or a sorted T cell fraction (not recorded which). Receptor source: a male donor with ankylosing spondylitis or in good health (not recorded which).

In its sample, this clonotype was seen a few times. The V call is TRBV10-3, the J call TRBJ2-7; 10 nucleotides align to TRBD1. V shed 11 bases, J shed 2 bases, and the junction held 6 bases outside the gene matches. In germline, CDR1 is ENHRY, CDR2 SYGVKD. The CDR3 extends over 13 amino acids. The CDR3 DNA follows: TGTGCCGCCCGGGACAGGGGAGCCTACGAGCAGTACTTC. It is translated as CAARDRGAYEQYF.

The chain has TRBV10-3 and TRBJ2-7; a weak D match, TRBD2 (6 bases). Germline V gene lookup returns CDR1 ENHRY and CDR2 SYGVKD. The germline V and J ends were trimmed by 2 bases and 3 bases, with 8 bases remaining between them. The CDR3 spans 13 residues. Here the CDR3 DNA reads TGTGCCATCAGTGAGGGGGGGAGCTACGAGCAGTACTTC. Translating it yields CAISEGGSYEQYF.

This chain uses TRBV4-1 with TRBJ2-3; D may correspond to TRBD1 or TRBD2 (5 bases each). CDR1 and CDR2 from the germline V gene are MGHRA and YSYEKL. CDR3 length: 16 residues. V dropped 1 base and J dropped 2 bases, with 13 bases sitting between them. The DNA for the CDR3 is TGCGCCAGCAGCCAAGCGTCCGGGACGGTCACAGATACGCAGTATTTT. Amino acid sequence: CASSQASGTVTDTQYF.

This clonotype was seen a few times. The chain uses TRBV20-1 and TRBJ2-2; D is perhaps TRBD1 (6 bases). The CDR3 length is 15 residues. Trimming cost V 0 bases and J 3 bases, with 11 bases left between them. CDR1 is DFQATT, CDR2 SNEGSKA, per germline (reference sequence). The CDR3 reads CSARESTGYTGELFF. CDR3 sequence (DNA): TGCAGTGCTAGAGAATCGACAGGCTACACCGGGGAGCTGTTTTTT.

The CDR3 region is CAISRTSRDTSTDTQYF. The DNA of the CDR3 is TGTGCCATCAGCCGCACCTCGCGAGACACTAGCACAGATACGCAGTATTTT. The chain has TRBV10-3 and TRBJ2-3; D not resolved. Germline V lookup: CDR1 ENHRY, CDR2 SYGVKD. The CDR3 is made up of 17 amino acids. V shed 6 bases and J shed 0 bases, with 19 bases lying between them.

The V and J genes are TRBV5-1 and TRBJ2-1, with TRBD2 matching over 13 bases. Unmatched junction bases numbered 6, after V lost 4 bases and J lost 8 bases. Germline CDR1 and CDR2: SGHRS and YFSETQ. The CDR3 has 15 amino acids. Here the CDR3 reads CASSPGLAGVHEQFF. The CDR3 DNA follows: TGCGCCAGCAGCCCCGGACTAGCGGGAGTCCATGAGCAGTTCTTC.

The V call is TRBV29-1, the J call TRBJ2-7; 11 bases match TRBD2. Germline CDR1 and CDR2: SQVTM and ANQGSEA. V was clipped by 4 bases and J by 2 bases; unmatched bases: 10. This CDR3 has 16 residues. For the CDR3, the DNA is TGCAGCGTTGGGGGTATACCGGGACTAGCGGCCTACGAGCAGTACTTC. Translation gives CSVGGIPGLAAYEQYF.

The V call is TRBV14, the J call TRBJ2-7; 7 nucleotides align to TRBD2. V was clipped by 3 bases and J by 4 bases; unmatched bases: 3. Germline values: CDR1 SGHDN, CDR2 FVKESK. The CDR3 sequence is 13 residues long. The CDR3 here is CASSHGLGYEQYF. CDR3 sequence (DNA): TGTGCCAGCAGCCACGGACTAGGGTACGAGCAGTACTTC.

This clonotype has a handful of counts. J is TRBJ2-3 and V is TRBV29-1, with unresolved D. The CDR3 spans 14 residues. Germline V CDR1 and CDR2: SQVTM, ANQGSEA. The V gene lost 2 bases and the J gene lost 0 bases, with 9 bases spanning the gap. This chain's CDR3 is CSVELLESTDTQYF. In nucleotides, the CDR3 is TGCAGCGTTGAATTGTTAGAAAGCACAGATACGCAGTATTTT.

The sample holds many counts of this clonotype. The rearrangement joins TRBV4-1 to TRBJ2-2; possible D gene TRBD2, 6 bases. This CDR3 has 14 amino acids. Germline values: CDR1 MGHRA, CDR2 YSYEKL. The V and J ends lost 4 bases and 6 bases respectively, with 12 bases between them. As DNA, the CDR3 is TGCGCCAGCAGCCCTATAGCGGCATCCGGGGAGCTGTTTTTT. It is translated as CASSPIAASGELFF.

In its sample, this clonotype was seen a few times. The V and J genes are TRBV25-1 and TRBJ2-7; 9 nucleotides line up with TRBD2. The CDR3 contains 16 residues. V lost 1 base to trimming and J lost 5 bases; unmatched junction nucleotides: 9. CDR1 and CDR2 from the germline V gene are MGHDK and SYGVNS. The CDR3 is CASSELIAGEGDEQYF. The CDR3 bases are TGTGCCAGCAGTGAATTGATAGCGGGAGAGGGAGACGAGCAGTACTTC.

The chain links TRBV4-1 to TRBJ2-1, with 9 positions matching TRBD2. V trimming: 4 bases; J trimming: 8 bases; junction bases outside the gene matches: 12. Germline V gene sequence: CDR1 MGHRA, CDR2 YSYEKL. CDR3 length: 16 residues. CDR3 in DNA: TGCGCCAGCAGCCCAGGTTGGGGACTAGCCATGTATGAGCAGTTCTTC. Translating gives CASSPGWGLAMYEQFF.

The V and J genes are TRBV12-3 or TRBV12-4 and TRBJ1-6, with TRBD1 matching over 9 bases. The CDR3 loop spans 14 amino acids. Trimming removed 6 bases from V and 8 bases from J; junction bases left unmatched: 5. The CDR3 DNA is TGTGCCAGCAGGCCAACAGGGGGCGATTCACCCCTCCACTTT. Its protein is CASRPTGGDSPLHF.

There are a few counts of this clonotype. The chain combines TRBV11-2 with TRBJ2-1, with D perhaps TRBD2 (6 bases). Trimming removed 5 bases at V and 4 bases at J, with 15 bases between. CDR1 is SGHAT, CDR2 FQNNGV, per germline. The CDR3 runs 15 residues. CDR3 bases: TGTGCCAGCAGCCCGTTTAGCGGCTTATACAATGAGCAGTTCTTC. It translates to CASSPFSGLYNEQFF.

This clonotype was seen only a few times. The DNA of the CDR3 is TGTGCCAGCAGCTTAGCGAGGCGAGGGGGCGTTGAAGAGACCCAGTACTTC. Translated: CASSLARRGGVEETQYF. The chain employs TRBV7-8 and TRBJ2-5; 7 bases align to TRBD1. The CDR3 has 17 residues. The germline V gene encodes CDR1 SGHVS and CDR2 FQNEAQ. The trim removed 0 bases at V and 3 bases at J, leaving 10 bases unmatched.

This clonotype has a count of ten or more. V usage is TRBV6-1 and J usage is TRBJ1-3; D gene uncertain. The CDR3 length is 16 residues. CDR1 and CDR2 from the germline V gene are MNHNS and SASEGT. With 6 bases removed from V and 0 bases from J, the gap between germline ends came to 15 bases. This chain's CDR3 is CASSLGVASSGNTIYF. CDR3 bases: TGTGCCAGCAGCCTCGGGGTTGCATCCTCTGGAAACACCATATATTTT.

The genes are TRBV4-1 and TRBJ2-7, with 8 bases fitting TRBD1. Looked up from germline, CDR1 is MGHRA and CDR2 is YSYEKL. The CDR3 extends over 14 amino acids. With 4 bases clipped from V and 2 bases from J, the junction kept 4 bases outside the gene matches. CDR3 bases: TGCGCCAGCAGCCGACAGGGGATTACCTACGAGCAGTACTTC. This translates into CASSRQGITYEQYF.

V and J are TRBV12-3 or TRBV12-4 and TRBJ2-1, with D possibly matching TRBD1 (5 bases). The CDR3 is 14 residues long. Trimming cost V 6 bases and J 7 bases, with 16 bases left between them. CDR3 region: CASRTLGADNEQFF. The CDR3 DNA sequence: TGTGCCAGCAGGACCCTAGGGGCAGATAATGAGCAGTTCTTC.

The rearrangement joins TRBV13 to TRBJ2-7; TRBD2 agrees at 8 bases. The V gene end was trimmed by 3 bases and the J gene end by 4 bases; junction bases not matched to a gene: 8. Germline V lookup: CDR1 PRHDT, CDR2 FYEKMQ (reference sequence). The length of the CDR3 is 15 residues. CDR3 in amino acids: CASSLRASGPYEQYF. The CDR3 coding sequence is TGTGCCAGCAGCTTGAGGGCTAGCGGGCCTTACGAGCAGTACTTC.

V and J are TRBV5-1 and TRBJ1-2; D uncertain. Germline values: CDR1 SGHRS, CDR2 YFSETQ. CDR3 size: 15 residues. With 0 bases removed from V and 1 base from J, the gap between germline ends came to 10 bases. CDR3 sequence (DNA): TGCGCCAGCAGCTTGGAAGGGCCGCATAACTATGGCTACACCTTC. It yields the protein CASSLEGPHNYGYTF. The complete variable domain, with remaining parts taken from reference TRBV5-1 and TRBJ1-2, reads KAGVTQTPRYLIKTRGQQVTLSCSPISGHRSVSWYQQTPGQGLQFLFEYFSETQRNKGNFPGRFSGRQFSNSRSEMNVSTLELGDSALYLCASSLEGPHNYGYTFGSGTRLTVV.